This TCR beta chain was retrieved from a study of long-term antiretroviral therapy in people with HIV. General study points: Pre-ART clonal expansion yielded clones that dominated the repertoire at all time points. Blood dates from the mid-2000s to the late 2010s, possibly under older ART regimens.

The CDR3 loop spans 15 amino acids. V dropped 3 bases and J dropped 6; count of bases not matched to a gene: 5. Germline values: CDR1 KGHSH, CDR2 LQKENI. A remark on this clone: Antigen specificity is unknown.

This was the immunoSEQ v3.0 assay at survey level. Using immunoSEQ multiplex PCR, the repertoire was profiled, and TCRdb retains in-frame clones only, with some absent. This table has fewer than 25,000 clones, roughly 89% appearing once. The sequencing here drew on unsorted PBMCs, taken 1.8 years before starting antiretroviral therapy. This TCR was recovered from a man aged 50 or older with HIV. The chain is built from TRBV18 and TRBJ1-3; 10 bases line up with TRBD1. In nucleotides, the CDR3 is TGTGCCAGCTCACCCCCGACAGGGGGCGAAAACACCATATATTTT. Translated: CASSPPTGGENTIYF.